This passage covers 25 T cell receptor beta chains from one sample sequenced in a study of T cells after yellow fever vaccination. A single record per CDR3 protein comes from TCRdb applying MiXCR to the 5' RACE reads. The sample contains about 300,000 distinct CDR3 sequences, almost 4% of which appear only once. Source: PBMCs, taken 5 days after the yellow fever booster vaccination. Receptors originate from a man aged 18 to 30 who received the YFV17D yellow fever vaccine.

The chain joins TRBV19 to TRBJ2-3; 8 bases are shared with TRBD1. The junction had 7 bases not matched to a gene; V was cut back by 6 bases and J by 8 bases. The CDR3 loop spans 13 amino acids. CDR1 is LNHDA and CDR2 is SQIVND in the germline V gene (reference sequence). This chain's CDR3 is CASSQDRASTQYF. In DNA form, the CDR3 reads TGTGCCAGTAGCCAGGACAGGGCGAGTACGCAGTATTTT.

This clonotype was seen at least ten times. The V call is TRBV7-2, the J call TRBJ2-3; TRBD2 matches at 10 bases. This CDR3 is built from 14 residues. V lost 5 bases, J lost 4 bases, and 3 bases stayed unmatched. Germline V CDR1 and CDR2: SGHTA, FQGNSA. The CDR3 DNA sequence: TGTGCCAGCAGCCCCGGACTAGCGGCAGATACGCAGTATTTT. It yields the protein CASSPGLAADTQYF.

This chain joins TRBV5-1 and TRBJ2-2, with D uncertain. The CDR3 length is 14 residues. Trimming took off 6 bases at V and 4 bases at J, with 13 bases between the two ends. CDR1 and CDR2 from the germline V gene are SGHRS and YFSETQ. CDR3 DNA: TGCGCCAGCAAAAGCAGGTGGCTCACCGGGGAGCTGTTTTTT. This sequence encodes CASKSRWLTGELFF.

The chain joins TRBV6-4 to TRBJ2-4; tentatively, D is TRBD1 (5 bases). CDR1 MRHNA and CDR2 SNTAGT come from the germline V gene. CDR3 length: 13 residues. Trimming shortened V by 7 bases and J by 9 bases, and 16 bases separated the two germline ends. The CDR3 here is CASNRRGVGIQYF. DNA for the CDR3: TGTGCCAGCAACAGGAGAGGTGTCGGCATTCAGTACTTC.

This clonotype showed up many times. The DNA for the CDR3 is TGTGCCAGCAATCTCCTGGGGGGAACCTACGAGCAGTACTTC. It codes for CASNLLGGTYEQYF. This chain connects TRBV21-1 to TRBJ2-7; TRBD1 is taken as the D call from the table, unchecked against the DNA. TRBV21-1 is classified as a pseudogene. The CDR3 is made up of 14 amino acids.

CDR3 residues: CASSQVPRLQSGETQYF. The CDR3 nucleotides read TGTGCCAGCAGCCAAGTACCTCGGTTGCAGAGCGGAGAGACCCAGTACTTC. V and J are TRBV3-1 and TRBJ2-5, with D perhaps matching TRBD2 (5 bases). Germline assignment: CDR1 LGHDT and CDR2 YNNKEL (reference sequence). V dropped 1 base and J dropped 4 bases, with 19 bases sitting between them. The CDR3 loop spans 17 amino acids.

This chain joins TRBV7-3 and TRBJ1-6, with no clear D. Trimming removed 10 bases from V and 8 bases from J, with 15 bases in between. The CDR3 runs 13 residues. In germline, CDR1 is SGHTA, CDR2 FQGTGA. The CDR3, as DNA: TGTGCCACCGCGGATAATATTTATTCACCCCTCCACTTT. It specifies CATADNIYSPLHF.

This clonotype was counted between two and nine times. The V gene is TRBV6-2 or TRBV6-3, the J gene TRBJ1-1; D may be TRBD1 (5 bases). The germline CDR1 and CDR2 sequences are MNHEY and SVGEGT. The CDR3 consists of 15 residues. Between the trimmed V and J ends, which lost 8 bases and 0 bases, there was a span of 16 bases. The CDR3 spells CASGSWGLMNTEAFF. The CDR3 nucleotides read TGTGCCAGCGGATCCTGGGGGTTGATGAACACTGAAGCTTTCTTT.

In this sample, this clonotype turned up many times. As DNA, the CDR3 is TGTGCCAGCTCAATCGCTAGCGGGGAGACCCAGTACTTC. This codes for CASSIASGETQYF. V and J are TRBV18 and TRBJ2-5; 8 positions agree with TRBD2. V lost 5 bases, J lost 5 bases, and 4 bases stayed unmatched. The CDR3 runs 13 residues. Germline CDR1 and CDR2: KGHSH and LQKENI.

The table lists this clonotype with a few counts. V usage is TRBV4-3 and J usage is TRBJ2-3; 11 bases agree with TRBD1. CDR1 LGHNA and CDR2 YSLEER come from the germline V gene. This CDR3 is 16 amino acids long. V lost 3 bases to trimming and J lost 2 bases; unmatched junction nucleotides: 4. CDR3 residues: CASSQGGQGDTDTQYF. CDR3 in DNA: TGCGCCAGCAGCCAGGGGGGACAGGGGGACACAGATACGCAGTATTTT.

The chain combines TRBV6-5 with TRBJ1-1, with D tentatively TRBD1 (6 bases). The CDR3 is made up of 16 amino acids. Trimming removed 0 bases at V and 3 bases at J, with 14 bases between. Germline CDR1 and CDR2: MNHEY and SVGAGI. The CDR3 sequence: CASSYSTSGGHTEAFF. CDR3 DNA: TGTGCCAGCAGTTACTCGACTTCGGGGGGCCACACTGAAGCTTTCTTT.

This clonotype was seen more than once but under ten times. The V gene is TRBV29-1, the J gene TRBJ2-7; the D is unclear. The CDR3 sequence is 14 residues long. The V end lost 2 bases, the J end lost 4 bases, and 15 bases lay between the germline ends. Germline values: CDR1 SQVTM, CDR2 ANQGSEA. CDR3 sequence: CSVERPGGSYEQYF. In DNA, the CDR3 is TGCAGCGTTGAACGCCCTGGCGGATCATACGAGCAGTACTTC.

The chain recombines TRBV21-1 with TRBJ1-5; the table's D call TRBD1 went unverified against the DNA. TRBV21-1 corresponds to a pseudogene. The CDR3 length is 17 residues. The CDR3 here is CASSNQIKGACNQPQHF. The CDR3 DNA is TGTGCCAGCAGCAATCAGATTAAGGGGGCATGCAATCAGCCCCAGCATTTT.

The table lists this clonotype with a few counts. The chain recombines TRBV6-2 or TRBV6-3 with TRBJ2-5; D gene ambiguous. This CDR3 comprises 13 residues. The V and J ends lost 4 bases and 2 bases respectively, with 8 bases between them. CDR1 MNHEY and CDR2 SVGEGT come from the germline V gene. The DNA of the CDR3 is TGTGCCAGCAGTTTTGTGCAGCAAGAGACCCAGTACTTC. The encoded protein is CASSFVQQETQYF.

The V and J genes are TRBV4-3 and TRBJ1-4; D gene uncertain. The CDR3 is 15 residues long. CDR1 and CDR2 (germline): LGHNA, YSLEER. The V gene lost 0 bases and the J gene lost 2 bases, with 7 bases spanning the gap. CDR3 in amino acids: CASSQDGRTNEKLFF. DNA of the CDR3: TGCGCCAGCAGCCAAGACGGAAGGACTAATGAAAAACTGTTTTTT.

This clonotype was counted at least ten times. The gene calls are TRBV6-5 and TRBJ2-7, with unresolved D. The CDR3 extends over 13 amino acids. Germline lookup yields CDR1 MNHEY and CDR2 SVGAGI. V shed 8 bases and J shed 1 base, with 12 bases lying between them. CDR3 amino acids: CASGNPGSYEQYV. Here the CDR3 DNA reads TGTGCCAGCGGGAATCCAGGATCCTACGAGCAGTACGTC.

This clonotype has more than one count but fewer than ten. This rearrangement joins TRBV4-1 to TRBJ2-5; D is possibly TRBD1 (5 bases). This CDR3 comprises 15 residues. Trimming pared 0 bases from V and 7 bases from J, leaving 15 bases between. CDR1 is MGHRA, CDR2 YSYEKL, per germline. Here the CDR3 reads CASSQEFGAPGTQYF. The CDR3 DNA reads as TGCGCCAGCAGCCAAGAGTTTGGGGCTCCGGGGACCCAGTACTTC.

This clonotype has more than one count but fewer than ten. The CDR3 coding sequence is TGCGCCAGCAGCCCTCTCTTAAAGGGGGTATCTAATGAAAAACTGTTTTTT. Amino acid sequence: CASSPLLKGVSNEKLFF. The chain has TRBV4-1 and TRBJ1-4; possibly TRBD1 for D (6 bases). Germline-derived CDR1 and CDR2 are MGHRA and YSYEKL. Trimming took off 4 bases at V and 3 bases at J, with 18 bases between the two ends. This CDR3 comprises 17 residues.

This clonotype has at least ten counts. The chain joins TRBV5-1 to TRBJ1-4; 11 bases align to TRBD1. J lost 8 bases, V lost 0 bases, and 6 bases had no gene match. CDR1 and CDR2 from the germline V gene are SGHRS and YFSETQ. The CDR3 has 16 residues. CDR3 residues: CASSLGTGGAREKLFF. The CDR3 coding sequence is TGCGCCAGCAGCTTGGGGACAGGGGGCGCAAGGGAAAAACTGTTTTTT. Drawing the rest from reference TRBV5-1 and TRBJ1-4, the complete variable domain is KAGVTQTPRYLIKTRGQQVTLSCSPISGHRSVSWYQQTPGQGLQFLFEYFSETQRNKGNFPGRFSGRQFSNSRSEMNVSTLELGDSALYLCASSLGTGGAREKLFFGSGTQLSVL.

This chain uses TRBV25-1 with TRBJ2-5, with D perhaps TRBD1 (6 bases). The CDR3 is 15 amino acids. Germline CDR1 and CDR2: MGHDK and SYGVNS. Deletions cut 2 bases from V and 2 bases from J, with 12 bases between. The CDR3 DNA follows: TGTGCCAGCAGTGAACCCGGGACAAAACAAGAGACCCAGTACTTC. As protein: CASSEPGTKQETQYF.

V is TRBV5-5 and J is TRBJ1-1; D ambiguous. The CDR3 extends over 15 amino acids. The V end was cut by 4 bases, the J end by 2 bases, with 15 bases between. In germline, CDR1 is SGHKS, CDR2 YYEKEE (reference sequence). CDR3 bases: TGTGCCAGCAGCCTCTCAGGCTCGGCAAACACTGAAGCTTTCTTT. This encodes CASSLSGSANTEAFF.

The sample holds many counts of this clonotype. The chain employs TRBV7-2 and TRBJ2-1, with D maybe TRBD1 (6 bases). The germline V gene has CDR1 SGHTA and CDR2 FQGNSA. V dropped 5 bases and J dropped 4 bases, with 9 bases sitting between them. The CDR3 contains 13 residues. The CDR3 protein is CASSRTEYNEQFF. The CDR3 DNA follows: TGTGCCAGCAGCCGGACAGAGTACAATGAGCAGTTCTTC. Complete variable domain (other parts from reference TRBV7-2 and TRBJ2-1): GAGVSQSPSNKVTEKGKDVELRCDPISGHTALYWYRQSLGQGLEFLIYFQGNSAPDKSGLPSDRFSAERTGGSVSTLTIQRTQQEDSAVYLCASSRTEYNEQFFGPGTRLTVL.

Many counts were recorded for this clonotype. Here the CDR3 DNA reads TGTGCCAGCAGGCGCACGGGGGGGCGGGTCACAGATACGCAGTATTTT. Translation gives CASRRTGGRVTDTQYF. This sequence joins TRBV7-2 and TRBJ2-3; 8 bases are shared with TRBD2. V shed 6 bases, J shed 2 bases, and the junction held 10 bases outside the gene matches. CDR1 and CDR2 from the germline V gene are SGHTA and FQGNSA. The CDR3 runs 16 residues. Based on the CDR3 plus reference TRBV7-2 and TRBJ2-3, the full variable domain is GAGVSQSPSNKVTEKGKDVELRCDPISGHTALYWYRQSLGQGLEFLIYFQGNSAPDKSGLPSDRFSAERTGGSVSTLTIQRTQQEDSAVYLCASRRTGGRVTDTQYFGPGTRLTVL.

The rearrangement joins TRBV6-5 to TRBJ1-1; 10 bases line up with TRBD1. This CDR3 has 19 residues. Unmatched junction bases numbered 22, after V lost 6 bases and J lost 6 bases. CDR1 is MNHEY, CDR2 SVGAGI, per germline. CDR3 nucleotide sequence: TGTGCCAGCAGCCAGGACTTCGTGACAGGGGGCCTTCGTTCCGCTGAAGCTTTCTTT. The encoded protein is CASSQDFVTGGLRSAEAFF.

In this sample, this clonotype turned up a few times. The chain joins TRBV9 to TRBJ1-2; D remains unclear. V was clipped by 4 bases and J by 8 bases, with 18 bases between them. Germline assignment: CDR1 SGDLS and CDR2 YYNGEE. The CDR3 loop spans 14 amino acids. DNA of the CDR3: TGTGCCAGCAGCCCCTTCGAGGCAGTCCTAGGCTACACCTTC. Amino acid sequence: CASSPFEAVLGYTF.